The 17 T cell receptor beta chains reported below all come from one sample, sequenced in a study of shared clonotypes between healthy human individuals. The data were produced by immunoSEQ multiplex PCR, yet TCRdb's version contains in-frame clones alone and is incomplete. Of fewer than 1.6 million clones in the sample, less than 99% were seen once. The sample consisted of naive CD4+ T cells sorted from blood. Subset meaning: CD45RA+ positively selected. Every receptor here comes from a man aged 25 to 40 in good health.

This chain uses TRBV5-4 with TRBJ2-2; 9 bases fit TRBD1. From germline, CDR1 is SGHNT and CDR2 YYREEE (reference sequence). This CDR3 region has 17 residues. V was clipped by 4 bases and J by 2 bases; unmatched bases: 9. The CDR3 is CASSRPGTGTNTGELFF. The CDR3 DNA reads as TGTGCCAGCAGCCGTCCCGGGACAGGGACCAACACCGGGGAGCTGTTTTTT.

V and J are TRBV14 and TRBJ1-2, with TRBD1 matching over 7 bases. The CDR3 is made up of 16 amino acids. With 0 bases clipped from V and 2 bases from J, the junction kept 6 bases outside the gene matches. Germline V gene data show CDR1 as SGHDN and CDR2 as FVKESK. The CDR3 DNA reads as TGTGCCAGCAGCCAAGAAAGACAGGGTTTAAACTATGGCTACACCTTC. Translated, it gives CASSQERQGLNYGYTF.

CDR3 bases: TGCGCCGGACTTCGGCAACAGGGATATACCGGGGAGCTGTTTTTT. The encoded protein is CAGLRQQGYTGELFF. The chain uses TRBV10-2 and TRBJ2-2; weak D call: TRBD1 (6 bases). The CDR3 length is 15 residues. V was clipped by 11 bases and J by 5 bases, with 21 bases between them. The germline V gene encodes CDR1 WSHSY and CDR2 SAAADI.

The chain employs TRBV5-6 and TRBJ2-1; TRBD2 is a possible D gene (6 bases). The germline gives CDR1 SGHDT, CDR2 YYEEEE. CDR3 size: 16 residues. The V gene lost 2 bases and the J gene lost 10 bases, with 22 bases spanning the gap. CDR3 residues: CASSFRVVARRDEQFF. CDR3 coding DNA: TGTGCCAGCAGCTTCAGGGTGGTAGCTAGGAGGGACGAGCAGTTCTTC.

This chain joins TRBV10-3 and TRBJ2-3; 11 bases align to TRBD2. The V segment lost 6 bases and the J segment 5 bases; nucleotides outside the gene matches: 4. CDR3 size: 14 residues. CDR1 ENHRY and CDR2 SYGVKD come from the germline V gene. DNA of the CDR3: TGTGCCATCAGGAGACTAGCGGGATTAGATACGCAGTATTTT. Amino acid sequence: CAIRRLAGLDTQYF.

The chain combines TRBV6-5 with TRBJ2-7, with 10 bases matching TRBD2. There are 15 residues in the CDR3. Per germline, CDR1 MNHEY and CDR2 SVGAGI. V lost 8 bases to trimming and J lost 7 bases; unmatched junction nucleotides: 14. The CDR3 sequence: CASDQREGFGGEQYF. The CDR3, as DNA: TGTGCCAGCGACCAGCGGGAGGGTTTTGGGGGTGAGCAGTACTTC.

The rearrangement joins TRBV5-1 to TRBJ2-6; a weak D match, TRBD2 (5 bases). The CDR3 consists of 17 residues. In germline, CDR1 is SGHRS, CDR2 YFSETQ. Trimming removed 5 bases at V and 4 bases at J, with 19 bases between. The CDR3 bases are TGCGCCAGCAGGGGCAGGACTCTTCCACCCGGGGCCAACGTCCTGACTTTC. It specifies CASRGRTLPPGANVLTF.

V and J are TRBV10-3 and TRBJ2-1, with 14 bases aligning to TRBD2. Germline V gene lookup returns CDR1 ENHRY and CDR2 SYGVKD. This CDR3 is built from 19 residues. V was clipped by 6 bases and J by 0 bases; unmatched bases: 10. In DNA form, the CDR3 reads TGTGCCATCAGGGAAAGACTAGCGGGAGGGCCTGGCTCCTACAATGAGCAGTTCTTC. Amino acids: CAIRERLAGGPGSYNEQFF.

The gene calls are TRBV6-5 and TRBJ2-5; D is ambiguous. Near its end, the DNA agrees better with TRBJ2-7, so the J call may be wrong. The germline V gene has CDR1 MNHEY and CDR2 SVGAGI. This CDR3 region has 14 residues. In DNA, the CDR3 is TGTGCCAGCAGTTACTTCTCATCCGCCTACGAGCAGTACTTC. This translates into CASSYFSSAYEQYF.

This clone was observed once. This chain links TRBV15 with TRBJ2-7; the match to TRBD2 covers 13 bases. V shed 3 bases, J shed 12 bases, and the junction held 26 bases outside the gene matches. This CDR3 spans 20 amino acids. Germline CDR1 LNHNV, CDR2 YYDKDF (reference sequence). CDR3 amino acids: CATSSLEARDAGLAGATGYF. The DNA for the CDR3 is TGTGCCACCAGCAGTCTGGAGGCACGGGACGCCGGACTAGCGGGAGCGACGGGGTACTTC. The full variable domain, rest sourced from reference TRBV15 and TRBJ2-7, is DAMVIQNPRYQVTQFGKPVTLSCSQTLNHNVMYWYQQKSSQAPKLLFHYYDKDFNNEADTPDNFQSRRPNTSFCFLDIRSPGLGDTAMYLCATSSLEARDAGLAGATGYFGPGTRLTVT.

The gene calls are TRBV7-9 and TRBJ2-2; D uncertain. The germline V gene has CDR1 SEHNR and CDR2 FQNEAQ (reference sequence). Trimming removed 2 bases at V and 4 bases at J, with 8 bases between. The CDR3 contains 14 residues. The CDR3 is CASSLLGSTGELFF. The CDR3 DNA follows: TGTGCCAGCAGCTTACTAGGGTCCACCGGGGAGCTGTTTTTT.

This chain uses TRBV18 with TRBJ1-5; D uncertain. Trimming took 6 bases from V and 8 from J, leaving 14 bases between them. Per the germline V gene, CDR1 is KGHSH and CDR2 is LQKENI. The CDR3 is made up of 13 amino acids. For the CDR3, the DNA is TGTGCCAGCTCCTCGGGTGAGGAGAAGCCCCAGCATTTT. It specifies CASSSGEEKPQHF.

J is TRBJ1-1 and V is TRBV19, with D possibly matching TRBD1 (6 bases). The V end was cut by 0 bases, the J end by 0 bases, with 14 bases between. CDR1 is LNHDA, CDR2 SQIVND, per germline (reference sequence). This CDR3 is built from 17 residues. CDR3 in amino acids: CASSIDGWQGLNTEAFF. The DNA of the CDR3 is TGTGCCAGTAGTATAGATGGGTGGCAGGGGTTGAACACTGAAGCTTTCTTT.

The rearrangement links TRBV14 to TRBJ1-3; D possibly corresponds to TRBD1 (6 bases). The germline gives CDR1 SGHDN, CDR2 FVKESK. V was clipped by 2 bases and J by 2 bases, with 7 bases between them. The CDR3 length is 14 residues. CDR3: CASSQTGPGNTIYF. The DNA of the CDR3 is TGTGCCAGCAGCCAAACAGGGCCTGGAAACACCATATATTTT.

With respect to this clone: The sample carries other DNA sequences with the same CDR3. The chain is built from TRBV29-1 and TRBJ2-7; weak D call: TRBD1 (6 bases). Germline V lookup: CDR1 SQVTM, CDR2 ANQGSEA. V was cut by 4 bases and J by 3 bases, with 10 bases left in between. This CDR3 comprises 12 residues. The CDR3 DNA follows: TGCAGCGTTGGTCAGGGGAACTACGAGCAGTACTTC. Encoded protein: CSVGQGNYEQYF.

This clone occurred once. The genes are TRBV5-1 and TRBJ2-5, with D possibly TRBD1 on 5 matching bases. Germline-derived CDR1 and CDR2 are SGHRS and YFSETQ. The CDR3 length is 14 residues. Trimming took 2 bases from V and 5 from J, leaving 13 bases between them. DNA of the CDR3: TGCGCCAGCAGCTTTGACAGTGCCCGGGAGACCCAGTACTTC. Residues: CASSFDSARETQYF.

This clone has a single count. The CDR3 sequence: CSVESGRSTEAFF. Here the CDR3 DNA reads TGCAGCGTTGAATCCGGGAGGAGCACTGAAGCTTTCTTT. The chain uses TRBV29-1 and TRBJ1-1; the D is unclear. From germline, CDR1 is SQVTM and CDR2 ANQGSEA. The V gene lost 2 bases and the J gene lost 4 bases, with 11 bases spanning the gap. CDR3 length: 13 amino acids.